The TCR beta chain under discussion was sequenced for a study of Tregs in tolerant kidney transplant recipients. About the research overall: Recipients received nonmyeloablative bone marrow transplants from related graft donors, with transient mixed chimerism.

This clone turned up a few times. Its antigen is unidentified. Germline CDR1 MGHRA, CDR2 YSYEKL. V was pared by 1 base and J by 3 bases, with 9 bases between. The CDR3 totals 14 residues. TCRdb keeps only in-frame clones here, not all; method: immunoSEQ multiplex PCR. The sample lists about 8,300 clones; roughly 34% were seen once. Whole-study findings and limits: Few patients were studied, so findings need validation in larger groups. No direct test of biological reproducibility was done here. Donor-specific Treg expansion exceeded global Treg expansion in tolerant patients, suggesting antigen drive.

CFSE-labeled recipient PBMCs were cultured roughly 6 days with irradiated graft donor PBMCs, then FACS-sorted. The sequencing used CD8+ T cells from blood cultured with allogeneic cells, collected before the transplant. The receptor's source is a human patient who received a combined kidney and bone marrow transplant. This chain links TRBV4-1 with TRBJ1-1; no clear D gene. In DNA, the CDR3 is TGCGCCAGCAGCCAAGTACAGCTGGACACTGAAGCTTTCTTT. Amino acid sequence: CASSQVQLDTEAFF.